This is a list of T cell receptor beta chains from one sample in a study of cytomegalovirus exposure and HLA in healthy donors. Generated by immunoSEQ multiplex PCR, the TCRdb table keeps only in-frame clones and is missing some. The data show about 120,000 clones, with around 63% seen just once and 10% held by the top ten. The source material was PBMCs. Every receptor here comes from a man between 35 and 55 years old in good health and CMV-seropositive. CDR3s include the opening cysteine and the closing phenylalanine or tryptophan.

NA,TRBV13,CASSFGGGAEQYF
TRBJ2-2,TRBV2,CASSGGLAGASGELFF
TRBJ2-7,TRBV5-6,CASSLADFSTYEQYF
TRBJ2-4,TRBV7-9,CASSLGVLDRGLYF
TRBJ2-5,TRBV6-1,CASSIQRGEETQYF
TRBJ2-5,TRBV5-6,CASSSGQGRQETQYF
TRBJ2-5,TRBV21-1,CASSKTGEDQETQYF
TRBJ2-1,TRBV10-1,CASSGDKNEQFF
TRBJ1-5,TRBV6-6,CASSYSRTYPNQPQHF
TRBJ1-4,TRBV2,CASSEGQGLNEKLFF
TRBJ2-1,TRBV7-7,CASSLGVAGALDEQFF
TRBJ1-4,TRBV6-4,CASSDVAGEKLFF
TRBJ2-5,TRBV11-3,CASSSGTSLLETQYF
TRBJ1-2,TRBV13,CASSFRTGRFEGNYGYTF
TRBJ1-1,TRBV5-1,CASSLVGQGNTEAFF
TRBJ1-1,TRBV14,CASSRDTLNTEAFF
TRBJ1-2,TRBV2,CASRDRIGYTF
TRBJ2-7,TRBV7-2,CASSSGRGYEQYF
TRBJ1-1,TRBV29-1,CSVGARKNTEAFF
TRBJ1-1,TRBV7-2,CASSLDEGGRAFF
TRBJ2-5,TRBV9,CASGPFKETQYF
TRBJ2-3,TRBV7-2,CASSLGISGRAGTDTQYF
TRBJ1-6,TRBV12-5,CASGPSGYNSPLHF
TRBJ1-2,TRBV19,CASSIQGATGYTF
TRBJ1-6,TRBV27,CASSPGTANSPLHF
TRBJ2-5,TRBV2,CASSKGTVQETQYF
TRBJ1-4,TRBV5-8,CASSPGRVDGEKLFF
TRBJ1-1,TRBV7-9,CASSSYLRNTEAFF
TRBJ1-2,TRBV7-9,CASSLAGQEYINGYTF
TRBJ2-7,TRBV6-6,CASSTIAGSYEQYF
TRBJ1-2,TRBV6-5,CASSYTSGVDYGYTF
TRBJ2-7,TRBV11-2,CASSLGRFYEQYF
TRBJ1-1,TRBV6-5,CASRYSGHPNTEAFF
TRBJ2-1,TRBV7-3,CASSPSGGVNEQFF
TRBJ2-7,TRBV4-1,CASSQAGDSEQYF
TRBJ1-2,TRBV11-1,CASSFTRGPYGYTF
TRBJ2-2,TRBV6-6,CASSGRVPGELFF
TRBJ2-7,TRBV18,CASSPAGDYRPSYEQYF
TRBJ2-3,TRBV2,CASSFGTRASDTQYF